A selection of T cell receptor beta chains follows, all from one sample in a study of beta chain features in type 1 diabetes. TCRdb's copy holds only in-frame clones and misses some; the assay was immunoSEQ multiplex PCR. The data contain about 700,000 clones, roughly 13% of them seen just once; the ten biggest clones take up 0.022%. The sample was naive CD4+ T cells from blood. The receptors were gathered from a man aged 18 to 30 with type 1 diabetes. CDR3s include the opening cysteine and the closing phenylalanine or tryptophan. Each record gives: J gene, clone size, V gene, D gene, CDR3 protein, CDR3 DNA. D genes are given only for firm matches. Some rows have no size entry. The others give once, few or many, or a class for an expanded clone.

j_gene: TRBJ1-5
abundance: NA
v_gene: TRBV5-1
d_gene: TRBD1
CDR3aa: CASSLGTGDQPQHF
CDR3nt: TGCGCCAGCAGCTTGGGGACAGGCGATCAGCCCCAGCATTTT

j_gene: TRBJ2-7
abundance: few
v_gene: TRBV7-2
d_gene: NA
CDR3aa: CASSNPSGIYYEQYF
CDR3nt: TGTGCCAGCAGCAACCCTTCGGGGATCTACTACGAGCAGTACTTC

j_gene: TRBJ2-7
abundance: few
v_gene: TRBV6-6
d_gene: NA
CDR3aa: CASSLTAGSYEQYF
CDR3nt: TGTGCCAGCAGCCTTACAGCGGGCTCCTACGAGCAGTACTTC

j_gene: TRBJ1-2
abundance: NA
v_gene: TRBV6-5
d_gene: NA
CDR3aa: CASSYSRQGYGYTF
CDR3nt: TGTGCCAGCAGTTACTCGCGTCAGGGCTATGGCTACACCTTC

j_gene: TRBJ2-3
abundance: NA
v_gene: TRBV20-1
d_gene: NA
CDR3aa: CSALSTDTQYF
CDR3nt: TGCAGTGCCCTGAGCACAGATACGCAGTATTTT

j_gene: TRBJ1-2
abundance: NA
v_gene: TRBV6-6
d_gene: NA
CDR3aa: CASSLGGDNYGYTF
CDR3nt: TGTGCCAGCAGTTTGGGAGGGGACAACTATGGCTACACCTTC

j_gene: TRBJ2-7
abundance: few
v_gene: TRBV27
d_gene: TRBD1
CDR3aa: CASSLTGTGYPEQYF
CDR3nt: TGTGCCAGCAGTCTAACCGGGACAGGGTACCCCGAGCAGTACTTC

j_gene: TRBJ1-3
abundance: NA
v_gene: TRBV30
d_gene: NA
CDR3aa: CAWSAYPDTIYF
CDR3nt: TGTGCCTGGAGTGCCTACCCCGACACCATATATTTT

j_gene: TRBJ1-2
abundance: few
v_gene: TRBV5-4
d_gene: NA
CDR3aa: CASSLDRQGNGYTF
CDR3nt: TGTGCCAGCAGCTTGGACCGGCAGGGAAATGGCTACACCTTC

j_gene: TRBJ2-1
abundance: few
v_gene: TRBV10-2
d_gene: NA
CDR3aa: CASSDSSYNEQFF
CDR3nt: TGCGCCAGCAGTGACTCGTCCTACAATGAGCAGTTCTTC

j_gene: TRBJ2-1
abundance: NA
v_gene: TRBV2
d_gene: TRBD1
CDR3aa: CASSSQGSEQFF
CDR3nt: TGTGCCAGCAGCTCACAGGGGAGTGAGCAGTTCTTC

j_gene: TRBJ2-3
abundance: NA
v_gene: TRBV15
d_gene: TRBD1
CDR3aa: CATSRDRYTDTQYF
CDR3nt: TGTGCCACCAGTAGGGACAGATACACAGATACGCAGTATTTT

j_gene: TRBJ2-1
abundance: NA
v_gene: TRBV30
d_gene: TRBD2
CDR3aa: CAWSPRLAGGRFSYNEQFF
CDR3nt: TGTGCCTGGAGCCCCCGACTAGCGGGGGGGCGATTTTCCTACAATGAGCAGTTCTTC

j_gene: TRBJ2-3
abundance: few
v_gene: TRBV6-5
d_gene: TRBD2
CDR3aa: CASSFGLAGSTDTQYF
CDR3nt: TGTGCCAGCAGTTTTGGACTAGCGGGGAGCACAGATACGCAGTATTTT

j_gene: TRBJ2-5
abundance: NA
v_gene: TRBV6-1
d_gene: TRBD1
CDR3aa: CASSEARDSQRLRETQYF
CDR3nt: TGTGCCAGCAGTGAAGCTCGGGACAGCCAACGCCTCCGAGAGACCCAGTACTTC

j_gene: TRBJ2-3
abundance: few
v_gene: TRBV6-1
d_gene: NA
CDR3aa: CASSYMPTDTQYF
CDR3nt: TGTGCCAGCAGTTATATGCCCACAGATACGCAGTATTTT

j_gene: TRBJ1-6
abundance: few
v_gene: TRBV13
d_gene: NA
CDR3aa: CASSRSGVSSPLHF
CDR3nt: TGTGCCAGCAGCCGATCAGGGGTTAGTTCACCCCTCCACTTT

j_gene: TRBJ2-2
abundance: few
v_gene: TRBV30
d_gene: NA
CDR3aa: CAYNGPTGELFF
CDR3nt: TGTGCCTATAATGGGCCCACCGGGGAGCTGTTTTTT

j_gene: TRBJ2-1
abundance: few
v_gene: TRBV12-5
d_gene: NA
CDR3aa: CASGAGGAWDNEQFF
CDR3nt: TGTGCTAGTGGTGCAGGGGGGGCCTGGGACAATGAGCAGTTCTTC

j_gene: TRBJ1-1
abundance: few
v_gene: TRBV28
d_gene: NA
CDR3aa: CASSSSGMNTEAFF
CDR3nt: TGTGCCAGCAGTTCCTCAGGCATGAACACTGAAGCTTTCTTT

j_gene: TRBJ2-1
abundance: few
v_gene: TRBV9
d_gene: NA
CDR3aa: CASSVAPGTDNEQFF
CDR3nt: TGTGCCAGCAGCGTAGCCCCAGGGACGGACAATGAGCAGTTCTTC

j_gene: TRBJ1-4
abundance: few
v_gene: TRBV6-6
d_gene: NA
CDR3aa: CASTPKGAANEKLFF
CDR3nt: TGTGCCAGCACCCCGAAGGGTGCAGCTAATGAAAAACTGTTTTTT

j_gene: TRBJ1-2
abundance: few
v_gene: TRBV19
d_gene: NA
CDR3aa: CASTRRGNYGYTF
CDR3nt: TGTGCCAGTACCCGGAGAGGTAACTATGGCTACACCTTC

j_gene: TRBJ1-1
abundance: NA
v_gene: TRBV4-1
d_gene: NA
CDR3aa: CASSQGQKLNEAFF
CDR3nt: TGCGCCAGCAGCCAAGGACAGAAATTAAATGAAGCTTTCTTT

j_gene: TRBJ1-2
abundance: NA
v_gene: TRBV19
d_gene: TRBD1
CDR3aa: CASTNKGGGYTF
CDR3nt: TGTGCCAGTACCAACAAAGGGGGCGGCTACACCTTC

j_gene: TRBJ2-7
abundance: NA
v_gene: TRBV6-1
d_gene: TRBD2
CDR3aa: CASDAGGSYEQYF
CDR3nt: TGTGCCAGCGACGCGGGGGGGTCCTACGAGCAGTACTTC

j_gene: TRBJ2-3
abundance: few
v_gene: TRBV2
d_gene: NA
CDR3aa: CASRPGLSTDTQYF
CDR3nt: TGTGCCAGCCGGCCCGGACTGAGCACAGATACGCAGTATTTT

j_gene: TRBJ1-5
abundance: few
v_gene: TRBV7-9
d_gene: NA
CDR3aa: CASSSPRESNQPQHF
CDR3nt: TGTGCCAGCAGCTCCCCCAGGGAGAGTAATCAGCCCCAGCATTTT

j_gene: TRBJ1-1
abundance: NA
v_gene: TRBV5-1
d_gene: NA
CDR3aa: CASSLGPQNTEAFF
CDR3nt: TGCGCCAGCAGCTTGGGACCGCAGAACACTGAAGCTTTCTTT

j_gene: TRBJ1-6
abundance: few
v_gene: TRBV5-1
d_gene: NA
CDR3aa: CASTLGAEHSPLHF
CDR3nt: TGCGCCAGCACTCTTGGGGCGGAACATTCACCCCTCCACTTT

j_gene: TRBJ2-1
abundance: NA
v_gene: TRBV5-1
d_gene: TRBD2
CDR3aa: CASSLSLAGQYNEQFF
CDR3nt: TGCGCCAGCAGCTTGTCACTAGCGGGGCAATACAATGAGCAGTTCTTC